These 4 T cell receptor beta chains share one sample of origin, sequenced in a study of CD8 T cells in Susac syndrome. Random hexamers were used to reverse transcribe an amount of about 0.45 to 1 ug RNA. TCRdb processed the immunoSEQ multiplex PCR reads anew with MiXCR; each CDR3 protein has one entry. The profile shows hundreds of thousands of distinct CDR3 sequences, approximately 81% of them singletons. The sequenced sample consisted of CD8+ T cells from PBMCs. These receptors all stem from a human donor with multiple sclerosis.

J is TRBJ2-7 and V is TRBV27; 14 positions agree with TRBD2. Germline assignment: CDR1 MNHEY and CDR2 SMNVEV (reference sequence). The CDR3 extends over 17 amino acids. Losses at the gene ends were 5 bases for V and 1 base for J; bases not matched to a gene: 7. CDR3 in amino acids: CASSTGLAGGPSYEQYF. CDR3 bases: TGTGCCAGCAGTACTGGACTAGCGGGAGGCCCGTCCTACGAGCAGTACTTC.

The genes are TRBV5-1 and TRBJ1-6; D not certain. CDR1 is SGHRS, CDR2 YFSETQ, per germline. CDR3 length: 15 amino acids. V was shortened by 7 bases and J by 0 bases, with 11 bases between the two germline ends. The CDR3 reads CASSDAYSYNSPLHF. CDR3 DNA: TGCGCCAGCTCGGACGCCTACTCCTATAATTCACCCCTCCACTTT. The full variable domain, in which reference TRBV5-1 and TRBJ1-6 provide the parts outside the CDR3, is KAGVTQTPRYLIKTRGQQVTLSCSPISGHRSVSWYQQTPGQGLQFLFEYFSETQRNKGNFPGRFSGRQFSNSRSEMNVSTLELGDSALYLCASSDAYSYNSPLHFGNGTRLTVT.

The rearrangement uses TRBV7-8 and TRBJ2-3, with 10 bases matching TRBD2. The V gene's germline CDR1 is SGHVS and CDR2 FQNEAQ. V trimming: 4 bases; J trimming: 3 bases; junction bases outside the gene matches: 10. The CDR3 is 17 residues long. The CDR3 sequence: CASSSANGLAVTDTQYF. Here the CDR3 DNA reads TGTGCCAGCAGCTCGGCGAATGGACTAGCGGTTACAGATACGCAGTATTTT.

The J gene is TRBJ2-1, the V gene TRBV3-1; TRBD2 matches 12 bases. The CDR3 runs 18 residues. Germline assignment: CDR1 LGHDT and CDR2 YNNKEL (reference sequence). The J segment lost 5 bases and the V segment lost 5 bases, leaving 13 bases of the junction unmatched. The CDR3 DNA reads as TGTGCCAGCAGCTCCGGGACTAGCGGGCCTTGGGGGAACAATGAGCAGTTCTTC. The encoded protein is CASSSGTSGPWGNNEQFF.